This T cell receptor beta chain derives from a study of TIL therapy for anti-PD-1-resistant metastatic lung cancer. Study-level information: Patients had a median age of about 50 years (range roughly 38-75). Most patients had lung adenocarcinoma. Tumors carried a median roughly 1.5 non-synonymous mutations per megabase.

Study findings and constraints: This highly selected cohort may not generalize to typical lung cancer patients.

Sequencing used immunoSEQ v3. Method: immunoSEQ multiplex PCR; TCRdb's copy keeps in-frame clones and lacks some. The table has 50,000 or so clones, roughly 78% seen once. As regards this clone: The antigen remains undetermined.

Time point of the sample: pre-treatment sample, taken before nivolumab and TIL therapy. The V gene's germline CDR1 is WNHNN and CDR2 SYGVQD (reference sequence). V lost 4 bases to trimming and J lost 5 bases; unmatched junction nucleotides: 2. This CDR3 has 13 residues. The sequencing here drew on blood, taken at baseline. This receptor was obtained from a woman between 30 and 80 years old with non-small cell lung cancer. The chain employs TRBV10-1 and TRBJ2-7, with TRBD2 matching over 10 bases. The CDR3 coding sequence is TGCGCCAGCAGTGCTAGCGGGAGCAACGAGCAGTACTTC. This codes for CASSASGSNEQYF.